What follows are 30 T cell receptor beta chains derived from one specimen sequenced in a study of cytomegalovirus exposure and HLA in healthy donors. The PCR had 60 Vbeta and 13 Jbeta primers. Here immunoSEQ multiplex PCR was the method, and the copy in TCRdb shows in-frame clones only, minus some. The table records more than 110,000 clones, about 80% of them present only once. Material: PBMCs. The receptors originated from a male donor in good health and CMV-seronegative.

The chain uses TRBV7-2 and TRBJ1-1; tentatively, D is TRBD1 (5 bases). This CDR3 contains 14 residues. V lost 3 bases and J lost 1, with 9 bases in between. CDR1 and CDR2 (germline): SGHTA, FQGNSA. The CDR3 coding sequence is TGTGCCAGCAGCTTGAACGGGGGGAACACTGAAGCTTTCTTT. Translating it yields CASSLNGGNTEAFF.

J is TRBJ2-7 and V is TRBV25-1; no firm D call. Trimming cost V 1 base and J 4 bases, with 5 bases left between them. There are 12 residues in the CDR3. CDR1 is MGHDK and CDR2 is SYGVNS in the germline V gene. The CDR3 DNA follows: TGTGCCAGCAGTGAATCGTTTTACGAGCAGTACTTC. It codes for CASSESFYEQYF.

A few counts support this clone. V gene TRBV9 combines with J gene TRBJ2-1, with TRBD2 identical over 8 bases. The CDR3 has 16 residues. Germline V gene data show CDR1 as SGDLS and CDR2 as YYNGEE. V lost 2 bases, J lost 8 bases, and 12 bases stayed unmatched. CDR3 DNA: TGTGCCAGCAGCGTCGGGGGGGGCCAGTTTCAGCATGAGCAGTTCTTC. Protein product: CASSVGGGQFQHEQFF. Supplemented by reference TRBV9 and TRBJ2-1, the full variable domain reads DSGVTQTPKHLITATGQRVTLRCSPRSGDLSVYWYQQSLDQGLQFLIQYYNGEERAKGNILERFSAQQFPDLHSELNLSSLELGDSALYFCASSVGGGQFQHEQFFGPGTRLTVL.

This rearrangement joins TRBV19 to TRBJ1-1, with D perhaps matching TRBD1 (6 bases). The V gene's germline CDR1 is LNHDA and CDR2 SQIVND (reference sequence). The CDR3 sequence is 15 residues long. Trimming left V 4 bases short and J 0 bases short, with 12 bases between. For the CDR3, the DNA is TGTGCCAGTAGTACAAACAGGGATATGAACACTGAAGCTTTCTTT. This sequence encodes CASSTNRDMNTEAFF.

The rearrangement joins TRBV19 to TRBJ1-1, with D possibly matching TRBD1 (5 bases). V lost 3 bases and J 0 bases, leaving 11 bases between the germline ends. The CDR3 runs to 15 residues. Looked up from germline, CDR1 is LNHDA and CDR2 is SQIVND (reference sequence). The CDR3 DNA follows: TGTGCCAGTAGTATGGAGGGGTATGTGAACACTGAAGCTTTCTTT. Translating it yields CASSMEGYVNTEAFF.

The chain couples TRBV19 to TRBJ1-5, with unresolved D. V shed 0 bases and J shed 5 bases, with 5 bases lying between them. Germline values: CDR1 LNHDA, CDR2 SQIVND (reference sequence). The CDR3 totals 13 residues. Written as DNA, the CDR3 is TGTGCCAGTAGTATAGACTCGGATCAGCCCCAGCATTTT. Amino acids: CASSIDSDQPQHF.

This CDR3 is CAISAGTSGPYEQYF. DNA for the CDR3: TGTGCCATCAGTGCCGGGACTAGCGGGCCCTACGAGCAGTACTTC. This sequence joins TRBV10-3 and TRBJ2-7; 12 nucleotides align to TRBD2. The ends lost 4 bases at V and 2 bases at J; junction bases unmatched: 3. The CDR3 sequence is 15 residues long. Germline V gives CDR1 ENHRY, CDR2 SYGVKD.

This clone is labeled as medium-sized. The chain is built from TRBV14 and TRBJ1-6; possibly TRBD1 for D (6 bases). This CDR3 has 13 amino acids. Per germline, CDR1 SGHDN and CDR2 FVKESK. Between the trimmed V and J ends, which lost 6 bases and 7 bases, there was a span of 10 bases. The CDR3 bases are TGTGCCAGCAGTCTCAGGGGAAATTCACCCCTCCACTTT. It is translated as CASSLRGNSPLHF.

The CDR3 coding sequence is TGTGCCAGCAGCGTAACCGACGGGAATTCACCCCTCCACTTT. Its protein is CASSVTDGNSPLHF. The J gene is TRBJ1-6, the V gene TRBV11-2; D not resolved. The germline V gene has CDR1 SGHAT and CDR2 FQNNGV. CDR3 length equals 14 residues. Trimming took off 5 bases at V and 7 bases at J, with 12 bases between the two ends.

This chain uses TRBV7-2 with TRBJ1-5; tentative D call: TRBD1 (5 bases). The CDR3 is 15 residues long. From germline, CDR1 is SGHTA and CDR2 FQGNSA. The V end was cut by 3 bases, the J end by 3 bases, with 12 bases between. CDR3 DNA sequence: TGTGCCAGCAGCTTTACGACGGGGGACAATCAGCCCCAGCATTTT. Translation: CASSFTTGDNQPQHF.

This clone has only a few counts. The chain is built from TRBV5-5 and TRBJ1-5; D uncertain. Germline assignment: CDR1 SGHKS and CDR2 YYEKEE (reference sequence). The CDR3 covers 16 residues. V was cut by 0 bases and J by 0 bases, with 10 bases left in between. Here the CDR3 reads CASSLVADFSNQPQHF. The CDR3 DNA reads TGTGCCAGCAGCTTGGTGGCAGATTTTAGCAATCAGCCCCAGCATTTT.

V usage is TRBV10-3 and J usage is TRBJ1-1, with unresolved D. CDR1 ENHRY and CDR2 SYGVKD come from the germline V gene. Trimming shortened V by 7 bases and J by 2 bases, and 11 bases separated the two germline ends. The CDR3 consists of 13 residues. The CDR3: CAITSGPNTEAFF. CDR3 in DNA: TGTGCCATCACTTCAGGTCCTAACACTGAAGCTTTCTTT.

The rearrangement joins TRBV7-6 to TRBJ1-1; 9 nucleotides align to TRBD1. Trimming took 6 bases from V and 5 from J; bases not matched to a gene: 10. CDR1 is SGHVS, CDR2 FNYEAQ, per germline. The CDR3 has 15 amino acids. CDR3 sequence reads: CASSLQGAGRTEAFF. DNA for the CDR3: TGTGCCAGCAGTTTACAGGGGGCTGGGAGAACTGAAGCTTTCTTT.

V and J are TRBV6-6 and TRBJ1-1; TRBD1 agrees at 7 bases. The junction had 5 bases not matched to a gene; V was cut back by 6 bases and J by 4 bases. The germline CDR1 and CDR2 sequences are MNHNY and SVGAGI (reference sequence). CDR3 length: 13 amino acids. The CDR3 loop reads CASRDRDFTEAFF. CDR3 sequence (DNA): TGTGCCAGCAGAGACAGGGATTTCACTGAAGCTTTCTTT.

The chain carries TRBV27 and TRBJ1-1; a weak D match, TRBD1 (5 bases). Germline CDR1 is MNHEY and CDR2 is SMNVEV (reference sequence). V lost 5 bases and J lost 5, with 15 bases in between. The CDR3 is 14 residues long. The CDR3 bases are TGTGCCAGCAGTCTTGTCTCGACAGCGACTGAAGCTTTCTTT. It encodes CASSLVSTATEAFF.

This clone showed up just once. V is TRBV6-1 and J is TRBJ1-5; a possible D gene is TRBD1 (6 bases). This CDR3 region has 11 residues. Germline V gives CDR1 MNHNS, CDR2 SASEGT. The V and J ends lost 5 bases and 11 bases respectively, with 10 bases between them. The CDR3 DNA reads TGTGCCAGCAGTCGACAGGTTTCCCAGCATTTT. This sequence encodes CASSRQVSQHF.

The DNA for the CDR3 is TGTGCCAGCAGCGAGTGGACAGGGGGCCTTGGCTACACCTTC. Encoded protein: CASSEWTGGLGYTF. The rearrangement links TRBV5-4 to TRBJ1-2, with 11 bases fitting TRBD1. Unmatched junction bases numbered 6, after V lost 4 bases and J lost 7 bases. CDR1 SGHNT and CDR2 YYREEE come from the germline V gene (reference sequence). The CDR3 extends over 14 amino acids.

V gene TRBV4-2 combines with J gene TRBJ2-7; the D is unclear. Germline V gene data show CDR1 as LGHNA and CDR2 as YNFKEQ. The CDR3 is made up of 13 amino acids. Trimming took 2 bases from V and 5 from J, leaving 10 bases between them. CDR3 nucleotides: TGTGCCAGCAGCCAAAACGGAGAGGACGAGCAGTACTTC. It specifies CASSQNGEDEQYF.

The J gene is TRBJ1-5, the V gene TRBV6-5, with D possibly matching TRBD1 (6 bases). The germline V and J ends were trimmed by 5 bases and 0 bases, with 8 bases remaining between them. The CDR3 loop spans 14 amino acids. Germline V gives CDR1 MNHEY, CDR2 SVGAGI. The CDR3 protein is CASSPRGSNQPQHF. The CDR3 DNA sequence: TGTGCCAGCAGTCCCAGGGGTAGCAATCAGCCCCAGCATTTT.

This chain joins TRBV28 and TRBJ2-5; TRBD1 matches 8 bases. V was clipped by 3 bases and J by 5 bases; unmatched bases: 5. This CDR3 comprises 14 residues. Germline V lookup: CDR1 MDHEN, CDR2 SYDVKM. The CDR3 spells CASSLDRDEETQYF. CDR3 nucleotides: TGTGCCAGCAGTTTGGACAGGGATGAGGAGACCCAGTACTTC.

The chain combines TRBV6-1 with TRBJ2-3, with D possibly matching TRBD1 (6 bases). Germline V gives CDR1 MNHNS, CDR2 SASEGT. V gave up 6 bases and J gave up 6 bases, with 16 bases separating them. The CDR3 is made up of 14 amino acids. The CDR3 sequence: CASSQGTVGDTQYF. In DNA form, the CDR3 reads TGTGCCAGCAGCCAGGGGACGGTCGGTGATACGCAGTATTTT.

The chain combines TRBV30 with TRBJ1-6; 9 nucleotides line up with TRBD1. Germline V gives CDR1 GTSNPN, CDR2 SVGIG (reference sequence). Trimming cost V 4 bases and J 7 bases; bases outside gene matches: 5. The CDR3 has 14 residues. The CDR3 sequence is CAWTLQGANSPLHF. The DNA of the CDR3 is TGTGCCTGGACCTTACAGGGGGCCAATTCACCCCTCCACTTT.

The chain has TRBV7-9 and TRBJ2-3, with D tentatively TRBD2 (5 bases). The CDR3 is made up of 13 amino acids. V gave up 8 bases and J gave up 2 bases, with 11 bases separating them. Germline V gene sequence: CDR1 SEHNR, CDR2 FQNEAQ (reference sequence). CDR3 sequence (DNA): TGTGCCAGCGCGGGCGGAAACACAGATACGCAGTATTTT. It specifies CASAGGNTDTQYF.

The CDR3 region is CASSQGLGARPGELFF. For the CDR3, the DNA is TGTGCCAGCAGCCAAGGACTGGGGGCGCGTCCCGGGGAGCTGTTTTTT. The chain uses TRBV4-2 and TRBJ2-2; maybe TRBD1 (6 bases). This CDR3 comprises 16 residues. Per the germline V gene, CDR1 is LGHNA and CDR2 is YNFKEQ. Trimming pared 1 base from V and 6 bases from J, leaving 15 bases between.

The V and J genes are TRBV28 and TRBJ2-7; maybe TRBD2 (6 bases). CDR1 is MDHEN and CDR2 is SYDVKM in the germline V gene. The CDR3 is made up of 13 amino acids. V was trimmed by 5 bases and J by 3 bases, leaving 11 bases between them. The CDR3 is CASSRSGLYEQYF. CDR3 nucleotides: TGTGCCAGCAGTCGATCGGGACTCTACGAGCAGTACTTC.

This chain uses TRBV2 with TRBJ1-5; 8 bases fit TRBD1. The V gene's germline CDR1 is SNHLY and CDR2 FYNNEI. The CDR3 sequence is 14 residues long. V dropped 8 bases and J dropped 6; count of bases not matched to a gene: 9. CDR3 loop: CASAGDRIGQPQHF. In nucleotides, the CDR3 is TGTGCCAGCGCGGGGGACAGGATAGGTCAGCCCCAGCATTTT.

This clone was seen only a few times. CDR3 DNA: TGTGCCAGCAGCCCCAGGGAACTAGCGGGCGAGCAGTACTTC. The encoded protein is CASSPRELAGEQYF. The chain is built from TRBV5-6 and TRBJ2-7; TRBD2 agrees at 9 bases. The CDR3 totals 14 residues. Germline values: CDR1 SGHDT, CDR2 YYEEEE. J lost 6 bases, V lost 4 bases, and 8 bases had no gene match.

The genes are TRBV10-3 and TRBJ2-5; 12 positions agree with TRBD2. The CDR3 spans 15 residues. V was pared by 10 bases and J by 2 bases, with 8 bases of the junction left unmatched. Germline V lookup: CDR1 ENHRY, CDR2 SYGVKD. CDR3 in DNA: TGTGCCAGTTCTAGCGGGGGGGCGCGTCAAGAGACCCAGTACTTC. This translates into CASSSGGARQETQYF.

The chain uses TRBV2 and TRBJ1-4, with 9 positions matching TRBD1. Germline trimming cut 2 bases from V and 4 bases from J; bases unmatched to any gene: 5. The germline CDR1 and CDR2 sequences are SNHLY and FYNNEI. This CDR3 has 16 residues. In DNA form, the CDR3 reads TGTGCCAGCAGTGAATACGGGACAGGGCGTAATGAAAAACTGTTTTTT. Translating it yields CASSEYGTGRNEKLFF.

The rearrangement links TRBV23-1 to TRBJ1-1, with TRBD1 matching 7 bases. TRBV23-1 is sorted into the ORF group, with uncertain function. The CDR3 length is 15 residues. Unmatched junction bases numbered 12, after V lost 0 bases and J lost 11 bases. The CDR3 nucleotides are TGCGCCAGCAGTCAATCACCTACAGGGGACCCGGACGCTTTCTTT. Amino acids: CASSQSPTGDPDAFF.